This T cell receptor beta chain was captured in a study of patients and donors after allogeneic stem cell transplantation. Via MiXCR, TCRdb re-called the RT-PCR reads, giving one row per CDR3 protein. The table includes more than 150,000 distinct CDR3 sequences, 35% to 50% detected once. Per germline, CDR1 SGHRS and CDR2 YFSETQ. With 1 base clipped from V and 8 bases from J, the junction kept 8 bases outside the gene matches. CDR3 size: 15 residues. This sequence joins TRBV5-1 and TRBJ2-1, with 8 bases lining up with TRBD2. The material sequenced was blood, either unsorted or a sorted T cell fraction (not recorded which). The receptor's source is a human donor who was either an allogeneic HSCT recipient or a stem cell or donor lymphocyte infusion donor (not recorded which). It is not recorded whose cells these are; they may come from a transplant donor. CDR3 DNA: TGCGCCAGCAGCTTGCAAGCGGGAGCCTTCGATGAGCAGTTCTTC. This translates into CASSLQAGAFDEQFF. The full variable domain, in which reference TRBV5-1 and TRBJ2-1 provide the parts outside the CDR3, is KAGVTQTPRYLIKTRGQQVTLSCSPISGHRSVSWYQQTPGQGLQFLFEYFSETQRNKGNFPGRFSGRQFSNSRSEMNVSTLELGDSALYLCASSLQAGAFDEQFFGPGTRLTVL.